Here is one T cell receptor beta chain with its context. This CDR3 has 12 amino acids. V gave up 7 bases and J gave up 11 bases, with 14 bases separating them. Germline assignment: CDR1 MDHEN and CDR2 SYDVKM. These data originate in a study of T cell changes during pregnancy in multiple sclerosis. The table came from immunoSEQ multiplex PCR; TCRdb's copy has only in-frame clones and leaves some out. This table has 50,000 to 65,000 clones, 88% appearing once. The rearrangement joins TRBV28 to TRBJ1-4; weak D call: TRBD1 (6 bases). Here the sequenced sample was peripheral blood, taken in the first trimester of pregnancy. This clonotype originated in a female donor with multiple sclerosis, enrolled in a pregnancy study. As DNA, the CDR3 is TGTGCCAGCACCCCGGACAGTACCAAACTGTTTTTT. This sequence encodes CASTPDSTKLFF.